The source of this TCR beta chain is a study of beta chain features in type 1 diabetes. Whole-study context: Cell yields, gender and age were similar in healthy donors and patients. All samples together contributed 85 million to 120 million sorted cells for examination. Study observations and caveats: Diminished insertions and augmented deletions at VDJ junctions characterized type 1 diabetes patients. PCR might preferentially amplify shorter templates, equally in patients and controls. Type 1 diabetes patients had moderately but significantly shorter TCRB CDR3s in all four CD4+ subsets.

This clone has a handful of counts. Its target is not known. The germline CDR1 and CDR2 sequences are SGHTA and FQGNSA. CDR3 length equals 13 residues. V lost 5 bases and J lost 7, with 15 bases in between. The whole isolated RNA underwent reverse transcription, so sequencing captured expressed TCRB transcripts. Sequencing was performed with immunoSEQ multiplex PCR; in TCRdb, only in-frame clones are kept and a portion is missing. The sample has about 710,000 clones, around 15% seen once. The source material was naive CD4+ T cells from blood. The sequence was collected from a young man with type 1 diabetes. The gene calls are TRBV7-2 and TRBJ2-7, with D unclear. CDR3 coding DNA: TGTGCCAGCAGCGCCTCCCCTGCACTAGAGCAGTACTTC. Residues: CASSASPALEQYF.